The 9 T cell receptor beta chains below all came from one sample that was sequenced in a study of control samples from healthy donors and cancer patients. TCRdb keeps only in-frame clones here, not all; method: immunoSEQ multiplex PCR. The table has about 89,000 clones, around 85% seen once. The sample taken for sequencing was blood. These receptors were taken from a woman aged 40 to 50 in good health.

The chain uses TRBV6-5 and TRBJ2-7; the match to TRBD2 covers 7 bases. J lost 2 bases, V lost 6 bases, and 7 bases had no gene match. CDR3 size: 14 residues. Per the germline V gene, CDR1 is MNHEY and CDR2 is SVGAGI. CDR3 sequence reads: CASRGGTHTYEQYF. The DNA of the CDR3 is TGTGCCAGCAGGGGAGGGACGCACACCTACGAGCAGTACTTC.

The chain has TRBV24-1 and TRBJ2-5; 11 nucleotides match TRBD2. Trimming removed 4 bases from V and 3 bases from J; junction bases left unmatched: 9. This CDR3 spans 17 amino acids. Germline CDR1 and CDR2: KGHDR and SFDVKD. The CDR3 DNA reads as TGTGCCACCAGTGACCCGGGGGTAGCGGGGGGGAAAGAGACCCAGTACTTC. It yields the protein CATSDPGVAGGKETQYF.

This sequence joins TRBV30 and TRBJ2-7; perhaps TRBD1 as D (6 bases). CDR3 size: 13 residues. CDR1 and CDR2 (germline): GTSNPN, SVGIG (reference sequence). The ends were cut back, 1 base at V and 5 bases at J, with 12 bases in the middle. CDR3 nucleotide sequence: TGTGCCTGGAGTGCACAGGGAACTGACGAGCAGTACTTC. Its translation: CAWSAQGTDEQYF.

V gene TRBV4-1 combines with J gene TRBJ1-6; possibly TRBD1 for D (6 bases). Germline CDR1 reads MGHRA; CDR2 reads YSYEKL. The ends were cut back, 0 bases at V and 9 bases at J, with 15 bases in the middle. CDR3 length: 16 amino acids. Written as DNA, the CDR3 is TGCGCCAGCAGCCAAGAGGCACAGGGAGGTGGTTCACCCCTCCACTTT. As protein: CASSQEAQGGGSPLHF.

This clone was found once. The chain joins TRBV5-6 to TRBJ1-2, with D tentatively TRBD1 (6 bases). Germline values: CDR1 SGHDT, CDR2 YYEEEE. This CDR3 has 14 residues. V shed 0 bases and J shed 4 bases, with 10 bases lying between them. CDR3 residues: CASSLERGRYGYTF. CDR3 in DNA: TGTGCCAGCAGCTTGGAGCGGGGGCGCTATGGCTACACCTTC.

The rearrangement links TRBV7-2 to TRBJ2-1; TRBD2 matches 9 bases. CDR1 is SGHTA and CDR2 is FQGNSA in the germline V gene. Losses at the gene ends were 0 bases for V and 8 bases for J; bases not matched to a gene: 5. This CDR3 spans 15 amino acids. The CDR3 spells CASSLASGGWDEQFF. The CDR3 DNA reads TGTGCCAGCAGCTTAGCTAGCGGGGGATGGGATGAGCAGTTCTTC.

The rearrangement links TRBV27 to TRBJ2-1, with D possibly matching TRBD2 (5 bases). The CDR3 spans 15 residues. The germline V gene has CDR1 MNHEY and CDR2 SMNVEV (reference sequence). V was pared by 3 bases and J by 7 bases, with 16 bases between. The CDR3 DNA is TGTGCCAGCAGTTTGGCTCAACGTTCGGGGAATGAGCAGTTCTTC. Protein product: CASSLAQRSGNEQFF.

This clone was recorded a few times. J is TRBJ2-7 and V is TRBV7-8; D is perhaps TRBD2 (6 bases). V lost 2 bases and J 3 bases, leaving 14 bases between the germline ends. The CDR3 has 15 residues. CDR1 SGHVS and CDR2 FQNEAQ come from the germline V gene. The CDR3 DNA reads TGTGCCAGCAGCTTAAGTGGTGGAGGGGACTACGAGCAGTACTTC. As protein: CASSLSGGGDYEQYF.

CDR3 nucleotide sequence: TGCGCCAGCAGCCGGGCCCCCGGGGGCCCTACAGATACGCAGTATTTT. Translating it yields CASSRAPGGPTDTQYF. J is TRBJ2-3 and V is TRBV5-1; D may correspond to TRBD1 or TRBD2 (6 bases each). V shed 4 bases and J shed 3 bases, with 18 bases lying between them. The length of the CDR3 is 16 residues. The V gene's germline CDR1 is SGHRS and CDR2 YFSETQ.